These 25 T cell receptor beta chains originate from one sample sequenced in a study of cytomegalovirus exposure and HLA in healthy donors. Amplification used 60 Vbeta primers and 13 Jbeta primers. Clones were sequenced by immunoSEQ multiplex PCR, and TCRdb holds only the in-frame ones, with some missing. The table includes about 120,000 clones, roughly 80% detected once. Sequences were obtained from PBMCs. The receptors shown here come from a woman aged 25 to 45 in good health and CMV-seropositive.

The chain joins TRBV19 to TRBJ2-3; TRBD2 might be the D (5 bases). Germline CDR1 and CDR2: LNHDA and SQIVND (reference sequence). With 10 bases removed from V and 6 bases from J, the gap between germline ends came to 20 bases. The CDR3 runs to 14 residues. The CDR3: CATRDPPRGDTQYF. The CDR3 DNA sequence: TGTGCCACCCGGGATCCGCCCCGCGGCGATACGCAGTATTTT.

The chain joins TRBV7-9 to TRBJ2-1; the match to TRBD2 covers 7 bases. The CDR3 is 16 amino acids. The J segment lost 4 bases and the V segment lost 5 bases, leaving 11 bases of the junction unmatched. Germline CDR1 SEHNR, CDR2 FQNEAQ (reference sequence). CDR3 sequence: CASSPRQAGTYNEQFF. In DNA, the CDR3 is TGTGCCAGCAGCCCAAGACAAGCGGGGACGTACAATGAGCAGTTCTTC.

V is TRBV5-1 and J is TRBJ2-5; 16 nucleotides align to TRBD2. Germline V gene sequence: CDR1 SGHRS, CDR2 YFSETQ. This CDR3 spans 17 amino acids. The V and J ends lost 5 bases and 5 bases, in that order; junction bases with no gene match: 9. CDR3 protein: CASSLAGTSGGAETQYF. The CDR3 coding sequence is TGCGCCAGCAGTCTCGCCGGGACTAGCGGGGGGGCGGAGACCCAGTACTTC. Looking up the rest from reference TRBV5-1 and TRBJ2-5 gives the full variable domain: KAGVTQTPRYLIKTRGQQVTLSCSPISGHRSVSWYQQTPGQGLQFLFEYFSETQRNKGNFPGRFSGRQFSNSRSEMNVSTLELGDSALYLCASSLAGTSGGAETQYFGPGTRLLVL.

This clone has a handful of counts. The chain couples TRBV6-1 to TRBJ2-3; 8 bases agree with TRBD2. This CDR3 region has 17 residues. Germline V lookup: CDR1 MNHNS, CDR2 SASEGT. J gave up 1 base and V 4 bases, and 10 bases lay outside the gene matches. The CDR3 region is CASSVRDSGVGTDTQYF. DNA of the CDR3: TGTGCCAGCAGTGTCCGTGATAGCGGGGTGGGCACAGATACGCAGTATTTT.

The chain carries TRBV5-1 and TRBJ2-5; D is ambiguous. Per the germline V gene, CDR1 is SGHRS and CDR2 is YFSETQ. V was trimmed by 4 bases and J by 5 bases, leaving 6 bases between them. The length of the CDR3 is 11 residues. In DNA, the CDR3 is TGCGCCAGCAGCGGTGCGGAGACCCAGTACTTC. Its protein is CASSGAETQYF. Combining the CDR3 with reference TRBV5-1 and TRBJ2-5 gives the whole variable domain KAGVTQTPRYLIKTRGQQVTLSCSPISGHRSVSWYQQTPGQGLQFLFEYFSETQRNKGNFPGRFSGRQFSNSRSEMNVSTLELGDSALYLCASSGAETQYFGPGTRLLVL.

The chain combines TRBV7-6 with TRBJ2-6, with TRBD2 as a possible D gene (6 bases). The germline V gene has CDR1 SGHVS and CDR2 FNYEAQ. The CDR3 covers 17 residues. Trimming cost V 1 base and J 2 bases, with 12 bases left between them. The CDR3 sequence: CASSLGGGHPGANVLTF. Written as DNA, the CDR3 is TGTGCCAGCAGCTTAGGAGGAGGGCACCCTGGGGCCAACGTCCTGACTTTC.

This clone was found once. This rearrangement joins TRBV4-2 to TRBJ2-7; TRBD1 matches 7 bases. This CDR3 contains 16 residues. The V gene end was trimmed by 1 base and the J gene end by 2 bases; junction bases not matched to a gene: 8. CDR1 is LGHNA, CDR2 YNFKEQ, per germline. The chain's CDR3 is CASSQGSGQPPYEQYF. CDR3 bases: TGTGCCAGCAGCCAAGGGTCGGGACAGCCGCCCTACGAGCAGTACTTC.

The CDR3 protein is CASSLIAGTDTQYF. As DNA, the CDR3 is TGCGCCAGCAGCTTGATAGCGGGTACAGATACGCAGTATTTT. J is TRBJ2-3 and V is TRBV5-1; 7 nucleotides line up with TRBD2. After removal of 1 base from V and 3 bases from J, the junction contained 2 bases not matched to a gene. The germline V gene encodes CDR1 SGHRS and CDR2 YFSETQ. CDR3 length: 14 amino acids.

The genes are TRBV27 and TRBJ2-6; D is unclear. In germline, CDR1 is MNHEY, CDR2 SMNVEV (reference sequence). The CDR3 contains 14 residues. V gave up 6 bases and J gave up 4 bases, with 10 bases separating them. CDR3 sequence reads: CASSLKWGANVLTF. The CDR3 DNA is TGTGCCAGCAGCCTAAAATGGGGGGCCAACGTCCTGACTTTC.

This rearrangement joins TRBV19 to TRBJ1-2; 10 bases are shared with TRBD1. The CDR3 contains 13 residues. CDR1 is LNHDA and CDR2 is SQIVND in the germline V gene (reference sequence). The V segment lost 3 bases and the J segment 8 bases; nucleotides outside the gene matches: 3. The CDR3 protein is CASSIGTGVGYTF. The CDR3 DNA reads TGTGCCAGTAGTATCGGGACAGGGGTCGGCTACACCTTC.

The chain links TRBV12-5 to TRBJ1-6; no reliable D call. Trimming pared 2 bases from V and 8 bases from J, leaving 10 bases between. Germline CDR1 and CDR2: LGHNT and FRNRAP. This CDR3 has 14 amino acids. The CDR3 nucleotides are TGTGCTAGTGGTTTGTTCCCCCCGTATTCACCCCTCCACTTT. Protein product: CASGLFPPYSPLHF.

The rearrangement uses TRBV28 and TRBJ1-2, with D perhaps matching TRBD1 (5 bases). Germline-derived CDR1 and CDR2 are MDHEN and SYDVKM. The CDR3 runs 14 residues. V was cut by 7 bases and J by 4 bases, with 16 bases left in between. The CDR3 here is CASTEFRGSYGYTF. The DNA of the CDR3 is TGTGCCAGCACCGAATTTCGGGGGAGCTATGGCTACACCTTC.

This rearrangement joins TRBV30 to TRBJ2-3; 8 bases agree with TRBD2. J was trimmed by 2 bases and V by 4 bases; bases with no gene match: 8. This CDR3 spans 15 amino acids. CDR1 is GTSNPN, CDR2 SVGIG, per germline (reference sequence). As DNA, the CDR3 is TGTGCCTGGACCTCAGCGGGGGCCTTCACAGATACGCAGTATTTT. It is translated as CAWTSAGAFTDTQYF.

The chain uses TRBV5-4 and TRBJ2-3, with a possible D match to TRBD1 (6 bases). Trimming cost V 3 bases and J 8 bases, with 13 bases left between them. The CDR3 is 13 amino acids. Germline values: CDR1 SGHNT, CDR2 YYREEE (reference sequence). CDR3 bases: TGTGCCAGCAGCTCCCCAGGGGCCCGTACGCAGTATTTT. Translating gives CASSSPGARTQYF.

The gene calls are TRBV5-5 and TRBJ1-1; 9 bases agree with TRBD1. The CDR3 is 17 amino acids. J lost 1 base, V lost 5 bases, and 12 bases had no gene match. Germline CDR1 reads SGHKS; CDR2 reads YYEKEE (reference sequence). CDR3 amino acids: CASRTDRGLMGNTEAFF. CDR3 DNA: TGTGCCAGCAGAACGGACAGGGGATTAATGGGGAACACTGAAGCTTTCTTT. The full variable domain, rest sourced from reference TRBV5-5 and TRBJ1-1, is DAGVTQSPTHLIKTRGQQVTLRCSPISGHKSVSWYQQVLGQGPQFIFQYYEKEERGRGNFPDRFSARQFPNYSSELNVNALLLGDSALYLCASRTDRGLMGNTEAFFGQGTRLTVV.

J is TRBJ2-1 and V is TRBV7-8; weak D call: TRBD2 (6 bases). V was trimmed by 3 bases and J by 2 bases, leaving 11 bases between them. Germline loops: CDR1 SGHVS, CDR2 FQNEAQ. The CDR3 length is 15 residues. The CDR3 spells CASSFQAGPYNEQFF. CDR3 DNA sequence: TGTGCCAGCAGCTTTCAGGCGGGGCCCTACAATGAGCAGTTCTTC.

The V and J genes are TRBV4-1 and TRBJ2-7; D is possibly TRBD2 (5 bases). The CDR3 consists of 14 residues. Germline assignment: CDR1 MGHRA and CDR2 YSYEKL. V lost 0 bases and J 3 bases, leaving 9 bases between the germline ends. The CDR3: CASSQDPGNYEQYF. The CDR3 coding sequence is TGCGCCAGCAGCCAAGATCCCGGGAACTACGAGCAGTACTTC.

The rearrangement joins TRBV7-8 to TRBJ2-5, with D perhaps TRBD1 (5 bases). The germline CDR1 and CDR2 sequences are SGHVS and FQNEAQ. The CDR3 loop spans 14 amino acids. The germline V and J ends were trimmed by 5 bases and 1 base, with 11 bases remaining between them. CDR3 in amino acids: CASSQGRAQETQYF. The CDR3 DNA follows: TGTGCCAGCAGCCAGGGCAGAGCCCAAGAGACCCAGTACTTC.

The chain uses TRBV6-1 and TRBJ2-7; TRBD1 aligns across 9 bases. The germline CDR1 and CDR2 sequences are MNHNS and SASEGT. This CDR3 spans 14 amino acids. V shed 6 bases, J shed 3 bases, and the junction held 6 bases outside the gene matches. DNA for the CDR3: TGTGCCAGCAGCCAAGGGACAGGGAACTACGAGCAGTACTTC. Translation gives CASSQGTGNYEQYF.

The sample holds a few counts of this clone. The rearrangement links TRBV18 to TRBJ1-2; D uncertain. There are 13 residues in the CDR3. Germline V gives CDR1 KGHSH, CDR2 LQKENI. V was clipped by 3 bases and J by 3 bases, with 8 bases between them. CDR3 sequence reads: CASSPRGDYGYTF. The CDR3 DNA is TGTGCCAGCTCACCTCGGGGAGACTATGGCTACACCTTC.

J is TRBJ2-3 and V is TRBV2, with 10 bases aligning to TRBD2. The V segment lost 2 bases and the J segment 14 bases; nucleotides outside the gene matches: 7. CDR3 length: 13 amino acids. The germline V gene has CDR1 SNHLY and CDR2 FYNNEI. The CDR3 protein is CASSESLAGARYF. The DNA for the CDR3 is TGTGCCAGCAGTGAATCCCTAGCGGGGGCCCGGTATTTT.

CDR3 nucleotides: TGTGCCAGCAGCCTCCTCGGCTCCTACGAGCAGTACTTC. Protein sequence: CASSLLGSYEQYF. This chain connects TRBV2 to TRBJ2-7, with D unclear. The CDR3 is 13 residues long. The V gene's germline CDR1 is SNHLY and CDR2 FYNNEI. The germline V and J ends were trimmed by 6 bases and 0 bases, with 9 bases remaining between them. Filled out from reference TRBV2 and TRBJ2-7, the complete variable domain reads EPEVTQTPSHQVTQMGQEVILRCVPISNHLYFYWYRQILGQKVEFLVSFYNNEISEKSEIFDDQFSVERPDGSNFTLKIRSTKLEDSAMYFCASSLLGSYEQYFGPGTRLTVT.

In DNA, the CDR3 is TGTGCCAGTAGCCGACAGGGGGCCGACGAGCAGTACTTC. Its protein product is CASSRQGADEQYF. The rearrangement uses TRBV19 and TRBJ2-7; 10 positions agree with TRBD1. The CDR3 is made up of 13 amino acids. CDR1 is LNHDA, CDR2 SQIVND, per germline (reference sequence). V lost 6 bases, J lost 5 bases, and 4 bases stayed unmatched. Supplemented by reference TRBV19 and TRBJ2-7, the full variable domain reads DGGITQSPKYLFRKEGQNVTLSCEQNLNHDAMYWYRQDPGQGLRLIYYSQIVNDFQKGDIAEGYSVSREKKESFPLTVTSAQKNPTAFYLCASSRQGADEQYFGPGTRLTVT.

Details on this clone: One end of the junction fails to match germline, which may point to a read error. J is TRBJ1-6 and V is TRBV7-9, with D possibly TRBD1 on 6 matching bases. There are 14 residues in the CDR3. Germline V gene data show CDR1 as SEHNR and CDR2 as FQNEAQ (reference sequence). The CDR3 loop reads CSSSHNRVNSPLHF. CDR3 DNA sequence: TGTTCCAGCAGCCATAACAGGGTGAATTCACCCCTCCACTTT.

V gene TRBV2 combines with J gene TRBJ1-4, with 7 positions matching TRBD1. V lost 8 bases, J lost 8 bases, and 8 bases stayed unmatched. Germline-derived CDR1 and CDR2 are SNHLY and FYNNEI. The CDR3 is 13 residues long. The CDR3 coding sequence is TGTGCCAGCGCCTCTGACAGGGTGGAAAAACTGTTTTTT. This codes for CASASDRVEKLFF.